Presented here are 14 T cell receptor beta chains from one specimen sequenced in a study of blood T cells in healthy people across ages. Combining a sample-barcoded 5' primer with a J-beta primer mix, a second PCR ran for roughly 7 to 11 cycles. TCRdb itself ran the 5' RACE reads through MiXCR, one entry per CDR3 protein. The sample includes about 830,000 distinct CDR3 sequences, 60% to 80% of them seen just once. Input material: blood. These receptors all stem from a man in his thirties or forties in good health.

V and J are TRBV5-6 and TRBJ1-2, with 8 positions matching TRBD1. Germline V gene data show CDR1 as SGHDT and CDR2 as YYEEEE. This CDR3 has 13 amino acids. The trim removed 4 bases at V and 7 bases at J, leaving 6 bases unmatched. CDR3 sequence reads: CASSHTTGVGYTF. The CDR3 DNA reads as TGTGCCAGCAGCCACACGACAGGGGTTGGCTACACCTTC. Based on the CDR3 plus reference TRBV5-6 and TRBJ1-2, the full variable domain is DAGVTQSPTHLIKTRGQQVTLRCSPKSGHDTVSWYQQALGQGPQFIFQYYEEEERQRGNFPDRFSGHQFPNYSSELNVNALLLGDSALYLCASSHTTGVGYTFGSGTRLTVV.

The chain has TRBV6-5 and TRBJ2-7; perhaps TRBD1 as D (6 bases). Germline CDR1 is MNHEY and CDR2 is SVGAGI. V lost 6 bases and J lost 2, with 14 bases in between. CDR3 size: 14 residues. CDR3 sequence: CASSRTGQPYEQYF. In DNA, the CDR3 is TGTGCCAGCAGCCGTACGGGACAACCCTACGAGCAGTACTTC.

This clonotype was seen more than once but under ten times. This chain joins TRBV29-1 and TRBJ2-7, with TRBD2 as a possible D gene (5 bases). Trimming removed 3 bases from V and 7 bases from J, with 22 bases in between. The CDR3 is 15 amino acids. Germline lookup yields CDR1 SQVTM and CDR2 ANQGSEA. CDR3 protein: CSVELVEHQTGEQYF. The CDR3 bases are TGCAGCGTTGAGCTCGTGGAACATCAAACGGGGGAGCAGTACTTC.

The CDR3 region is CASSPPSDEQFF. DNA for the CDR3: TGTGCCAGCAGTCCCCCCTCCGATGAGCAGTTCTTC. The chain couples TRBV6-2 or TRBV6-3 to TRBJ2-1; D is undetermined. This CDR3 contains 12 residues. Trimming stripped 5 bases from V and 8 bases from J, with 10 bases between. Germline-derived CDR1 and CDR2 are MNHEY and SVGEGT.

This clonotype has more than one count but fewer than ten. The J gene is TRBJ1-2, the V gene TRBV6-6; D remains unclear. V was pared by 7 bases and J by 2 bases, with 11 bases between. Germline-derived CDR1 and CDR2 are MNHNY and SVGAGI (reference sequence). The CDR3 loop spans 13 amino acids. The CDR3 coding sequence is TGTGCCAGCAACGGAGTACCCAACTATGGCTACACCTTC. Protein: CASNGVPNYGYTF.

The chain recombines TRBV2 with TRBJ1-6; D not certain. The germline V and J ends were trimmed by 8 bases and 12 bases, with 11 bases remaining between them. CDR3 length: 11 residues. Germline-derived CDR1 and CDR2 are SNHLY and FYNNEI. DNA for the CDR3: TGTGCCAGCGGGAGTGGGGAACCCCTCCACTTT. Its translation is CASGSGEPLHF.

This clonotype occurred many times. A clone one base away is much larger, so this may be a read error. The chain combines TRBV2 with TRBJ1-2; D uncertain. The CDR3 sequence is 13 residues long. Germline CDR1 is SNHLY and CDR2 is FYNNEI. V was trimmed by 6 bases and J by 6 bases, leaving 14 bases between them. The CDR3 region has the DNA TGTGCCAGCAGGTGCCAGGTTGGCAATGGCTACACCTTC. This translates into CASRCQVGNGYTF.

The CDR3 loop reads CATSTSAASYEQYF. The CDR3 region has the DNA TGTGCCACCAGCACATCAGCTGCCTCCTACGAGCAGTACTTC. The chain carries TRBV15 and TRBJ2-7; D gene uncertain. Trimming took 4 bases from V and 0 from J, leaving 10 bases between them. CDR3 length: 14 residues. Germline loops: CDR1 LNHNV, CDR2 YYDKDF (reference sequence).

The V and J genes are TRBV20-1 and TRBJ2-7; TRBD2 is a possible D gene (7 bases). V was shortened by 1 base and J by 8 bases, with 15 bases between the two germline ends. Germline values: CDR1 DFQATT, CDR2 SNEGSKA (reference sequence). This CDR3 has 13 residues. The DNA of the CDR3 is TGCAGTGCTAGAGTCGGGGGGCCAAGGAAGCAGTACTTC. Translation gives CSARVGGPRKQYF.

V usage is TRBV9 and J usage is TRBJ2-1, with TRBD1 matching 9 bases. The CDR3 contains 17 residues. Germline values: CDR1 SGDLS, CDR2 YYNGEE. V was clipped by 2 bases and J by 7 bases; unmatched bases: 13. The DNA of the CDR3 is TGTGCCAGCAGCGTTCTAGGAGGGACAGGGAGTAAGAATGAGCAGTTCTTC. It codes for CASSVLGGTGSKNEQFF.

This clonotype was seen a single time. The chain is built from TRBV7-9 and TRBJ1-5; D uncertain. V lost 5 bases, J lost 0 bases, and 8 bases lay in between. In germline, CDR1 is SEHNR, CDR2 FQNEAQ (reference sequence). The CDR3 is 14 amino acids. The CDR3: CASSAGRSNQPQHF. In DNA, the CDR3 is TGTGCCAGCAGCGCTGGTCGTAGCAATCAGCCCCAGCATTTT.

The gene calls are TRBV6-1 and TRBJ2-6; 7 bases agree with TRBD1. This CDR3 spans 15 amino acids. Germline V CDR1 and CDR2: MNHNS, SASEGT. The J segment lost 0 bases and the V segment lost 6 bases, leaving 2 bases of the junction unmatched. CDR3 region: CASRDRHSGANVLTF. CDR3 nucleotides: TGTGCCAGCAGGGACAGGCACTCTGGGGCCAACGTCCTGACTTTC.

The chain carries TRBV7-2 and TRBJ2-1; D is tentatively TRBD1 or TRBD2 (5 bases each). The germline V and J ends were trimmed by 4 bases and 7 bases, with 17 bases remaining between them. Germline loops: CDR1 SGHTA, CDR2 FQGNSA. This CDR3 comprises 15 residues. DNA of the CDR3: TGTGCCAGCAGCTGCACTATTTCGGGGCGGAATGAGCAGTTCTTC. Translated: CASSCTISGRNEQFF.

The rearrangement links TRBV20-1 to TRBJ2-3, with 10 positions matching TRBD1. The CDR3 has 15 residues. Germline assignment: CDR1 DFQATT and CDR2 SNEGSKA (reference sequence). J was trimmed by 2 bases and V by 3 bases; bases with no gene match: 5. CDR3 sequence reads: CSARAGTGATDTQYF. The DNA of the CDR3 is TGCAGTGCTAGGGCCGGGACAGGGGCCACAGATACGCAGTATTTT.